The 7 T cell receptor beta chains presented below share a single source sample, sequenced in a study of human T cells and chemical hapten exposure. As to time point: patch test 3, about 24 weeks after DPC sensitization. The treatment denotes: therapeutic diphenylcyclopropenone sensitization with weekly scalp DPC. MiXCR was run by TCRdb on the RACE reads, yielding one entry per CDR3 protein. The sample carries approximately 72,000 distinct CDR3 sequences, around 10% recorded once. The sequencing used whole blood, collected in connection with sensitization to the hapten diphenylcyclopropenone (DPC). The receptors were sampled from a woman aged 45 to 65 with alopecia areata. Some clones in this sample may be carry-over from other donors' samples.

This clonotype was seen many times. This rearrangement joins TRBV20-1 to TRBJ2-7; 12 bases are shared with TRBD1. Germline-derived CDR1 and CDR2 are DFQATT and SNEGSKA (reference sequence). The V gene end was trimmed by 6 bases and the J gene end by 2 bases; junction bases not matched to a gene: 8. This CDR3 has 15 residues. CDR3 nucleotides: TGCAGTGCGCCCCCCGGGACAGGGGGCCCCTACGAGCAGTACTTC. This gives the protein CSAPPGTGGPYEQYF.

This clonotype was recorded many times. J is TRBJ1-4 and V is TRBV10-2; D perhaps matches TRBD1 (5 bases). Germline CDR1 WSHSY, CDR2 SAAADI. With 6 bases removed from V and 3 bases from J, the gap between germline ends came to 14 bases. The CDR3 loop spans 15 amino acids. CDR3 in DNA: TGCGCCAGCAGCCAACCGGGACGCTCTAATGAAAAACTGTTTTTT. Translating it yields CASSQPGRSNEKLFF.

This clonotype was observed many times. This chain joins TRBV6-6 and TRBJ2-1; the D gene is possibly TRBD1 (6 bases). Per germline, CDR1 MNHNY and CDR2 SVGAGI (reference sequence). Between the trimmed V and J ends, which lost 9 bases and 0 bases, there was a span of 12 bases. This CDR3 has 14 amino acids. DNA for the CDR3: TGTGCCAGTTGGGACACCGGCTCCTACAATGAGCAGTTCTTC. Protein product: CASWDTGSYNEQFF.

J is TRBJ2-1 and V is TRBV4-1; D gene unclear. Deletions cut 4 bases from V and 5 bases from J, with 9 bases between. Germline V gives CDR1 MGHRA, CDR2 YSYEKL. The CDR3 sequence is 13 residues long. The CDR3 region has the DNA TGCGCCAGCAGCCCGCACCGGAACAATGAGCAGTTCTTC. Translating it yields CASSPHRNNEQFF.

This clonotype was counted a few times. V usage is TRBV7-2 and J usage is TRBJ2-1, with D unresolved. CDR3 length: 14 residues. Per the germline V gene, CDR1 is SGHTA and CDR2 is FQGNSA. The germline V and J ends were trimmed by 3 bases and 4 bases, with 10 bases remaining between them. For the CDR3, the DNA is TGTGCCAGCAGCTTGTGGGGTCAGTACAATGAGCAGTTCTTC. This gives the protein CASSLWGQYNEQFF.

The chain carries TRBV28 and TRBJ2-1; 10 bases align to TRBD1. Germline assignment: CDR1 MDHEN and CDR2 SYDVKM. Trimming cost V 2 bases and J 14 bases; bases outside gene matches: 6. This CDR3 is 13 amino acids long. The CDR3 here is CASSLMVDRGEFF. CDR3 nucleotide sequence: TGTGCCAGCAGTTTAATGGTGGACAGGGGGGAGTTCTTC.

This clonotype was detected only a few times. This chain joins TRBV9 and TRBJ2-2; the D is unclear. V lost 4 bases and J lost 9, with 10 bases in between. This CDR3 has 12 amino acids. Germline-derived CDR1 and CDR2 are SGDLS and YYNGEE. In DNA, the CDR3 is TGTGCCAGCAGCCCCCGTCGGAGGGAGCTGTTTTTT. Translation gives CASSPRRRELFF.